The rows below give T cell receptor beta chains drawn from one sample of a study of T cell repertoires in ileal Crohn's disease. Sequencing used immunoSEQ multiplex PCR; TCRdb keeps in-frame clones, though not all of them. The sample consists of 6,000 or so clones, around nine tenths of them appearing once. Specimen: CD4+ T cells from ileum. Source of these receptors: an adult with Crohn's disease. Some clones in this sample may be carry-over from other donors' samples. CDR3s include the opening cysteine and the closing phenylalanine or tryptophan. The order of the fields is J gene, V gene, clone size, D gene, CDR3 protein, CDR3 DNA. The D gene is left open where the match is weak. Size values are once, few and many counts, or a class for expanded clones, and some rows have none.

TRBJ2-7	TRBV5-6	NA	NA	CASSLSGGNMPYEQYF	TGTGCCAGCAGCTTGTCTGGCGGGAACATGCCCTACGAGCAGTACTTC
TRBJ1-2	TRBV5-1	NA	NA	CASSPGQYGYTF	TGCGCCAGCAGCCCTGGACAGTATGGCTACACCTTC
TRBJ2-3	TRBV14	NA	NA	CASRRGSTDTQYF	TGTGCCAGCAGACGGGGTAGCACAGATACGCAGTATTTT
TRBJ2-3	TRBV29-1	NA	TRBD2	CSARLAGGTDTQYF	TGCAGCGCCCGACTAGCGGGAGGGACAGATACGCAGTATTTT
TRBJ1-3	TRBV10-3	NA	NA	CAIRQTESGNTIYF	TGTGCCATCAGGCAGACAGAGTCTGGAAACACCATATATTTT
TRBJ2-7	TRBV6-6	NA	NA	CASVLGVEQYF	TGTGCCAGCGTCCTCGGGGTGGAGCAGTACTTC
TRBJ1-3	TRBV11-2	NA	NA	CASSLVEPGVTGNTIYF	TGTGCCAGCAGCTTAGTAGAGCCAGGGGTAACTGGAAACACCATATATTTT
TRBJ1-2	TRBV20-1	NA	NA	CSATEGRGYTF	TGCAGTGCTACGGAGGGGAGGGGCTACACCTTC
TRBJ2-5	TRBV5-1	NA	TRBD1	CASRDRTETQYF	TGCGCCAGCAGGGACAGGACGGAGACCCAGTACTTC
TRBJ2-7	TRBV10-3	NA	TRBD1	CAISGKAGQGSFDEQYF	TGTGCCATCAGTGGGAAGGCGGGACAGGGTTCTTTCGACGAGCAGTACTTC
TRBJ2-1	TRBV11-2	few	NA	CASSLAGATYNEQFF	TGTGCCAGCAGCTTAGCGGGAGCAACCTACAATGAGCAGTTCTTC
TRBJ1-4	TRBV2	NA	NA	CASSGQTFGEKLFF	TGTGCCAGCAGTGGCCAGACCTTCGGGGAAAAACTGTTTTTT
TRBJ1-1	TRBV7-8	NA	NA	CASSYSVTEAFF	TGTGCCAGCAGCTACTCGGTCACTGAAGCTTTCTTT
TRBJ2-1	TRBV10-3	NA	TRBD2	CAISPTGTSGSTAYNEQFF	TGTGCCATCAGTCCCACCGGGACTAGCGGGAGTACAGCCTACAATGAGCAGTTCTTC
TRBJ2-3	TRBV9	once	NA	CASSGWNSGTQYF	TGTGCCAGCAGCGGATGGAACTCGGGTACGCAGTATTTT
TRBJ2-1	TRBV15	NA	TRBD2	CATRPRTSGRAGHNEQFF	TGTGCCACACGCCCTAGGACTAGCGGGAGGGCCGGCCACAATGAGCAGTTCTTC
TRBJ1-2	TRBV19	NA	TRBD1	CASSPTLTGRGYGYTF	TGTGCCAGTAGTCCAACCTTGACAGGGCGCGGCTATGGCTACACCTTC
TRBJ1-2	TRBV27	NA	TRBD1	CASSPWTGGAGYGYTF	TGTGCCAGCAGTCCTTGGACAGGGGGCGCAGGCTATGGCTACACCTTC
TRBJ2-7	TRBV6-1	NA	TRBD1	CASLTGSSYEQYF	TGTGCCAGCCTGACAGGGAGCTCCTACGAGCAGTACTTC
TRBJ2-1	TRBV5-1	NA	TRBD1	CASSLGRTGTGWGEQFF	TGCGCCAGCAGCTTGGGGCGGACCGGGACAGGGTGGGGTGAGCAGTTCTTC
TRBJ1-2	TRBV10-3	NA	TRBD1	CAIGGQSYGYTF	TGTGCCATCGGGGGACAGTCATATGGCTACACCTTC
TRBJ2-7	TRBV21-1	NA	NA	CASRSGTSGYEQYF	TGTGCCAGCAGATCTGGGACTAGCGGATACGAGCAGTACTTC
TRBJ2-7	TRBV28	NA	NA	CASWGQGTYEQYF	TGTGCCAGCTGGGGGCAGGGCACCTACGAGCAGTACTTC
TRBJ2-3	TRBV25-1	NA	NA	CASTPGEGTDTQYF	TGTGCCAGCACCCCGGGAGAGGGCACAGATACGCAGTATTTT
TRBJ2-2	TRBV4-3	NA	TRBD2	CASSQPGLAGGAGELFF	TGCGCCAGCAGCCAACCGGGACTGGCGGGAGGCGCCGGGGAGCTGTTTTTT
TRBJ1-3	TRBV27	few	NA	CASSSGLGNTIYF	TGTGCCAGCAGTTCCGGACTCGGAAACACCATATATTTT
TRBJ1-2	TRBV14	NA	NA	CASSQGQNYGYTF	TGTGCCAGCAGCCAAGGACAAAACTATGGCTACACCTTC
TRBJ2-7	TRBV7-2	NA	TRBD2	CASSLGLAGLYEQYF	TGTGCCAGCAGCTTAGGACTAGCGGGATTATACGAGCAGTACTTC
TRBJ1-1	TRBV5-6	NA	NA	CASSWYHRVAEAFF	TGTGCCAGCAGCTGGTATCACCGGGTAGCTGAAGCTTTCTTT
TRBJ2-7	TRBV19	once	TRBD2	CASSIRGTSGYEQYF	TGTGCCAGTAGTATCCGAGGGACTAGCGGCTACGAGCAGTACTTC
TRBJ2-5	TRBV4-1	NA	TRBD2	CASSSGGLAGARSQYF	TGCGCCAGCAGCTCCGGCGGACTAGCGGGAGCGCGGTCCCAGTACTTC
TRBJ1-4	TRBV2	NA	NA	CASSGSDIEKLFF	TGTGCCAGCAGCGGATCCGACATTGAAAAACTGTTTTTT
TRBJ2-7	TRBV7-2	NA	NA	CASSVSSVHYEQYF	TGTGCCAGCAGCGTAAGTAGCGTTCACTACGAGCAGTACTTC
TRBJ1-5	TRBV30	NA	TRBD1	CAWSPPRGRQPQHF	TGTGCCTGGAGTCCCCCTAGGGGGCGGCAGCCCCAGCATTTT